This TCR beta chain is drawn from a study of blood T cell repertoires in COVID-19 (dated by TCRdb to the early 2020s). Study-level background: Collaborator samples came from the United States, Italy and Spain and covered acute and convalescent phases of COVID-19. Where available, HLA class I and class II types were obtained from metadata supplied by the sample provider rather than from assay-based typing. Subjects who had been exposed to COVID-19, were actively infected with it, or had recovered from it provided the deeply sampled blood TCRbeta repertoires that made up the dataset. The samples were drawn from the first 160 participants of the ongoing ImmuneRACE study and from 1,254 subjects provided by 6 global collaborators. Sample metadata almost always included a de-identified subject ID, COVID-19 status, age in years and sex. The prospective study material was composed of cDNA or gDNA derived from T cells, B-cell-depleted T cells, or PBMCs. The repertoires were released in a freely available public database meant as a resource for research on the immune response to SARS-CoV-2.

This clone has a handful of counts. The antigen this receptor binds is unknown. No base-level quality is on record; no much larger clone is a single base apart. Whole blood was collected in K2EDTA tubes by collaborating institutions according to the institutions' own protocols. Collaborator samples were shipped for TCRbeta analysis as frozen whole blood, isolated PBMCs, or DNA extracted from either sample type. CDR1 and CDR2 are read off the germline V gene (reference sequence) as SEHNR and FQNEAQ. Including the terminal cysteine and phenylalanine, the CDR3 comprises 15 residues. The sequence is cut down to CDR3 DNA, 45 bases in frame from base 1. The V end gives up 3 bases and the J end 4 bases, leaving 2 bases in the junction not matched to a gene. The paper as a whole reports these results and caveats: The quantity of clinical and demographic metadata differed by source and by participant and was supplied without curation.

The immunoSEQ Assay, a bias-controlled multiplex PCR, was used to amplify TCRbeta CDR3 regions from genomic DNA. The authors' analysis ran thus. Nucleated cell counts per sample were estimated from amplification of reference gene primers within the assay. Sequence reads were collapsed and filtered to measure the absolute abundance of every unique TCRbeta CDR3 rearrangement. For each sample, productive Simpson clonality was calculated as the square root of Simpson's diversity index over productive rearrangements. TCRdb carries this immuneACCESS record with in-frame sequences only. Its versions omit some clonotypes, under half of them owing to an unresolved V gene in the studies checked, with the rest unexplained. V and J calls and clone size are those listed in that table; D and trimming were worked out from the DNA. This sample is represented by tens of thousands of clones; around 88% of them were singletons. The ten largest clonotypes hold approximately 1.9% of the sample.

The TCR was taken from a woman older than 75 with active or convalescent COVID-19. The sequence joins TRBV7-9 to TRBJ2-2, with 10 junctional bases fitting TRBD2. Sequencing was carried out using peripheral blood. At the DNA level, the sequence is TGTGCCAGCAGCTTGGAGCGGGAGGGCACCGGGGAGCTGTTTTTT. It encodes CASSLEREGTGELFF.